This T cell receptor beta chain was identified during a study of T-cell reconstitution after alpha-beta-depleted transplantation in children. The J segment lost 2 bases and the V segment lost 0 bases, leaving 2 bases of the junction unmatched. This CDR3 is built from 17 residues. Germline loops: CDR1 SGHRS, CDR2 YFSETQ. This sample's TCRbeta library carried unique molecular identifier barcodes. TCRdb reprocessed the PCR reads via MiXCR and lists one record per CDR3 protein. The sample has about 830,000 distinct CDR3 sequences; approximately 15% are singletons. The chain joins TRBV5-1 to TRBJ2-3, with 14 bases identical to TRBD2. The material was PBMCs, mostly from graft donor cells, obtained 360 days after TCRalphabeta/CD19-depleted stem cell transplant. This clonotype originated in a male patient aged 10 to 17 who had a stem cell transplant for acute lymphoblastic leukemia, so the T cells may come from the graft donor. Here the CDR3 reads CASSLGTSGRLTDTQYF. The CDR3 DNA is TGCGCCAGCAGCTTGGGGACTAGCGGGAGGCTCACAGATACGCAGTATTTT.